These 25 T cell receptor beta chains came from one sample sequenced in a study of CD8 T cells in Susac syndrome. Roughly 0.5 to 1 ug RNA was reverse transcribed with random hexamers. TCRdb redid the calling of the immunoSEQ multiplex PCR reads with MiXCR, one entry per CDR3 protein. In the table there are around 200,000 distinct CDR3 sequences, over 90% of which are singletons. Material: CD8+ T cells from PBMCs. These receptors came from a human donor with Susac syndrome.

The rearrangement links TRBV27 to TRBJ2-4; either TRBD1 or TRBD2 may supply D (5 bases each). The CDR3 extends over 12 amino acids. V was shortened by 2 bases and J by 11 bases, with 10 bases between the two germline ends. Germline CDR1 and CDR2: MNHEY and SMNVEV (reference sequence). CDR3 DNA sequence: TGTGCCAGCAGTTTAAGGGGTAGCGTTCAGTACTTC. Its protein is CASSLRGSVQYF.

V and J are TRBV12-3 or TRBV12-4 and TRBJ2-7; the match to TRBD1 covers 8 bases. The CDR3 contains 13 residues. With V trimmed by 5 bases and J by 2 bases, 2 bases remained unmatched. CDR3 nucleotides: TGTGCCAGCAGTCCGGGACAGGCCTACGAGCAGTACTTC. This gives the protein CASSPGQAYEQYF.

This clonotype showed up just once. J is TRBJ2-1 and V is TRBV2; D call uncertain. CDR3 length: 12 residues. Trimming pared 5 bases from V and 6 bases from J, leaving 8 bases between. The germline gives CDR1 SNHLY, CDR2 FYNNEI. Here the CDR3 DNA reads TGTGCCAGCAGTATCCACTCCAATGAGCAGTTCTTC. Translating it yields CASSIHSNEQFF.

A single count supports this clonotype. The CDR3 sequence is CASSVDGTDNSPLHF. In DNA form, the CDR3 reads TGTGCCAGCAGCGTAGACGGGACAGATAATTCACCCCTCCACTTT. The chain uses TRBV9 and TRBJ1-6; 7 bases are shared with TRBD1. From germline, CDR1 is SGDLS and CDR2 YYNGEE. Trimming at V came to 0 bases and at J to 5 bases, leaving 2 bases not matched to a gene. This CDR3 has 15 residues.

The rearrangement uses TRBV5-4 and TRBJ2-1; D is uncertain. Germline loops: CDR1 SGHNT, CDR2 YYREEE (reference sequence). The CDR3 sequence is 11 residues long. V lost 5 bases to trimming and J lost 10 bases, with 10 bases between them. The CDR3: CASSDFIEQFF. CDR3 sequence (DNA): TGTGCCAGCAGTGACTTCATCGAGCAGTTCTTC.

The V call is TRBV4-1, the J call TRBJ2-1, with D maybe TRBD2 (6 bases). CDR1 and CDR2 (germline): MGHRA, YSYEKL. This CDR3 has 14 amino acids. Between the trimmed V and J ends, which lost 4 bases and 7 bases, there was a span of 14 bases. The DNA for the CDR3 is TGCGCCAGCAGCCTCCCGGGACTCCCGAATGAGCAGTTCTTC. Translated, it gives CASSLPGLPNEQFF.

This clonotype was recorded once. The rearrangement links TRBV2 to TRBJ2-3; 8 positions match TRBD2. CDR1 is SNHLY, CDR2 FYNNEI, per germline. CDR3 length: 15 residues. The trim removed 6 bases at V and 4 bases at J, leaving 9 bases unmatched. The DNA for the CDR3 is TGTGCCAGCAGATCAGCGGGAGTTCTTGCAGATACGCAGTATTTT. Its translation: CASRSAGVLADTQYF. Together with reference TRBV2 and TRBJ2-3, the CDR3 gives the full variable domain: EPEVTQTPSHQVTQMGQEVILRCVPISNHLYFYWYRQILGQKVEFLVSFYNNEISEKSEIFDDQFSVERPDGSNFTLKIRSTKLEDSAMYFCASRSAGVLADTQYFGPGTRLTVL.

The V and J genes are TRBV9 and TRBJ2-7, with 8 bases identical to TRBD1. With V trimmed by 5 bases and J by 6 bases, 7 bases remained unmatched. Germline V gene sequence: CDR1 SGDLS, CDR2 YYNGEE. The CDR3 is 13 amino acids. The CDR3 nucleotides read TGTGCCAGCAGTCCGACAGGGGTGGGCGAGCAGTACTTC. Amino acid sequence: CASSPTGVGEQYF.

The gene calls are TRBV9 and TRBJ2-5; TRBD2 matches at 8 bases. V shed 3 bases and J 1 base; nucleotides not matched to a gene: 5. Germline lookup yields CDR1 SGDLS and CDR2 YYNGEE. This CDR3 has 15 residues. CDR3: CASSGVAGPQETQYF. In nucleotides, the CDR3 is TGTGCCAGCAGCGGGGTAGCGGGGCCCCAAGAGACCCAGTACTTC. Variable domain in full (rest from reference TRBV9 and TRBJ2-5): DSGVTQTPKHLITATGQRVTLRCSPRSGDLSVYWYQQSLDQGLQFLIQYYNGEERAKGNILERFSAQQFPDLHSELNLSSLELGDSALYFCASSGVAGPQETQYFGPGTRLLVL.

The chain combines TRBV20-1 with TRBJ2-1; 10 bases are shared with TRBD1. CDR1 and CDR2 (germline): DFQATT, SNEGSKA (reference sequence). J lost 4 bases, V lost 6 bases, and 6 bases had no gene match. The CDR3 has 14 residues. Here the CDR3 DNA reads TGCAGTGCGAGTCCGGGACAGGGGTACAATGAGCAGTTCTTC. Translated, it gives CSASPGQGYNEQFF.

V and J are TRBV30 and TRBJ2-1; 8 nucleotides line up with TRBD2. Germline V gene data show CDR1 as GTSNPN and CDR2 as SVGIG (reference sequence). With 4 bases clipped from V and 8 bases from J, the junction kept 7 bases outside the gene matches. The CDR3 sequence is 13 residues long. In nucleotides, the CDR3 is TGTGCCTGGAACGACGGGGGGGGAGATGAGCAGTTCTTC. It encodes CAWNDGGGDEQFF.

The chain joins TRBV20-1 to TRBJ2-7, with D unresolved. This CDR3 spans 13 amino acids. The germline CDR1 and CDR2 sequences are DFQATT and SNEGSKA (reference sequence). Trimming cost V 0 bases and J 0 bases, with 6 bases left between them. The CDR3 sequence is CSAREKSSYEQYF. The CDR3 nucleotides read TGCAGTGCTAGAGAGAAGAGCTCCTACGAGCAGTACTTC.

This rearrangement joins TRBV5-1 to TRBJ1-1; unclear D gene. V dropped 2 bases and J dropped 1 base, with 9 bases sitting between them. Germline-derived CDR1 and CDR2 are SGHRS and YFSETQ. This CDR3 comprises 14 residues. CDR3 sequence: CASSFGNPNTEAFF. Here the CDR3 DNA reads TGCGCCAGCAGCTTTGGCAACCCGAACACTGAAGCTTTCTTT.

The genes are TRBV12-3 or TRBV12-4 and TRBJ2-7; D not resolved. The V end lost 5 bases, the J end lost 0 bases, and 11 bases lay between the germline ends. The CDR3 is 14 amino acids. The CDR3 DNA sequence: TGTGCCAGCAGTCACCCTACCCCCTCCTACGAGCAGTACTTC. Its translation: CASSHPTPSYEQYF.

The V gene is TRBV7-9, the J gene TRBJ2-7; D remains ambiguous. The ends were cut back, 3 bases at V and 2 bases at J, with 8 bases in the middle. Germline V gene lookup returns CDR1 SEHNR and CDR2 FQNEAQ (reference sequence). The length of the CDR3 is 13 residues. Written as DNA, the CDR3 is TGTGCCAGCAGCTTTGGCTTCGCCTACGAGCAGTACTTC. This sequence encodes CASSFGFAYEQYF.

The chain employs TRBV7-2 and TRBJ2-1; 8 bases agree with TRBD2. The CDR3 length is 15 residues. The ends lost 2 bases at V and 10 bases at J; junction bases unmatched: 10. The germline V gene encodes CDR1 SGHTA and CDR2 FQGNSA. CDR3 loop: CASSLTSGQRQEQFF. CDR3 nucleotide sequence: TGTGCCAGCAGCTTAACTAGCGGCCAGCGGCAGGAGCAGTTCTTC.

The CDR3 nucleotides read TGTGCCAGCAGCTTGTTGATGGGAGTTGAAAACATTCAGTACTTC. Amino acids: CASSLLMGVENIQYF. The chain joins TRBV5-6 to TRBJ2-4; D is perhaps TRBD2 (5 bases). V was cut by 1 base and J by 5 bases, with 13 bases left in between. The germline gives CDR1 SGHDT, CDR2 YYEEEE. This CDR3 comprises 15 residues.

This chain connects TRBV20-1 to TRBJ2-1; TRBD2 might be the D (5 bases). The CDR3 length is 15 residues. V was shortened by 6 bases and J by 0 bases, with 15 bases between the two germline ends. Germline-derived CDR1 and CDR2 are DFQATT and SNEGSKA (reference sequence). The CDR3: CSALGSRSSYNEQFF. The CDR3 DNA reads as TGCAGTGCCCTGGGGAGCCGAAGCTCCTACAATGAGCAGTTCTTC.

In nucleotides, the CDR3 is TGTGCCAGCAGCTTAGCCGCTCAGCCCCAGCATTTT. It is translated as CASSLAAQPQHF. V is TRBV7-9 and J is TRBJ1-5; D is ambiguous. This CDR3 is built from 12 residues. From germline, CDR1 is SEHNR and CDR2 FQNEAQ (reference sequence). Trimming took 0 bases from V and 6 from J, leaving 3 bases between them.

Notes on this clonotype: A read error may account for a junction end that differs from germline. This rearrangement joins TRBV29-1 to TRBJ2-7; 13 bases are a match to TRBD2. From germline, CDR1 is SQVTM and CDR2 ANQGSEA. The CDR3 loop spans 15 amino acids. The CDR3 bases are TGCAGCGCCGGACTAGCGGGGGCCATCTCCAACGAGCAGTACTTC. Translation: CSAGLAGAISNEQYF.

This clonotype was detected only once. The chain employs TRBV14 and TRBJ2-7, with TRBD1 matching 7 bases. With 3 bases clipped from V and 2 bases from J, the junction kept 1 base outside the gene matches. Germline V CDR1 and CDR2: SGHDN, FVKESK. The length of the CDR3 is 13 residues. In DNA, the CDR3 is TGTGCCAGCAGCCACGGACAGGCCTACGAGCAGTACTTC. Translating it yields CASSHGQAYEQYF. Full variable domain (rest looked up from reference TRBV14 and TRBJ2-7): EAGVTQFPSHSVIEKGQTVTLRCDPISGHDNLYWYRRVMGKEIKFLLHFVKESKQDESGMPNNRFLAERTGGTYSTLKVQPAELEDSGVYFCASSHGQAYEQYFGPGTRLTVT.

This clonotype has a single count. The chain combines TRBV12-3 or TRBV12-4 with TRBJ2-1; 13 positions agree with TRBD2. This CDR3 is built from 19 residues. V lost 5 bases to trimming and J lost 0 bases; unmatched junction nucleotides: 10. The CDR3 DNA sequence: TGTGCCAGCAGTCCCGGGACTAGCGGGGTTAGTGGCTCCTACAATGAGCAGTTCTTC. This encodes CASSPGTSGVSGSYNEQFF.

The rearrangement joins TRBV6-5 to TRBJ1-1, with 10 bases matching TRBD1. J was trimmed by 1 base and V by 6 bases; bases with no gene match: 5. In germline, CDR1 is MNHEY, CDR2 SVGAGI. The CDR3 sequence is 15 residues long. The CDR3 DNA reads as TGTGCCAGCAGAAGAGGGGACAGGGGGAACACTGAAGCTTTCTTT. Protein sequence: CASRRGDRGNTEAFF.

The chain employs TRBV9 and TRBJ1-2; 8 nucleotides match TRBD1. V dropped 4 bases and J dropped 8; count of bases not matched to a gene: 7. This CDR3 contains 13 residues. Germline CDR1 is SGDLS and CDR2 is YYNGEE. The CDR3: CASSHQGAWGYTF. In nucleotides, the CDR3 is TGTGCCAGCAGCCATCAGGGGGCCTGGGGCTACACCTTC.

The chain uses TRBV23-1 and TRBJ2-5; TRBD2 matches 7 bases. TRBV23-1 is treated as an ORF (open reading frame) with a function not yet certain. CDR3 length: 17 amino acids. Trimming took 2 bases from V and 5 from J; bases not matched to a gene: 14. The CDR3 protein is CASSQGGEAAEGETQYF. CDR3 sequence (DNA): TGCGCCAGCAGTCAAGGGGGGGAAGCAGCAGAGGGGGAGACCCAGTACTTC.